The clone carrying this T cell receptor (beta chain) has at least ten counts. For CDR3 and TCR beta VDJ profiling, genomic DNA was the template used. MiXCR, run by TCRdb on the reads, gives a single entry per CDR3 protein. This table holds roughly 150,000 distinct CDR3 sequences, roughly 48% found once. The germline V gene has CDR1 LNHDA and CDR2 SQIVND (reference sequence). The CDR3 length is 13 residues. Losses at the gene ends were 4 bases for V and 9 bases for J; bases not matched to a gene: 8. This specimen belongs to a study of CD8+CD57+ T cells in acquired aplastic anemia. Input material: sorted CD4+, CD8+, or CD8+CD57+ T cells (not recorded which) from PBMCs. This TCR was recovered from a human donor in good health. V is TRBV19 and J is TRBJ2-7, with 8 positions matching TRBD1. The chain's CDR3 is CASSTRRGQGQYF. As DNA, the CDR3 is TGTGCCAGTAGTACAAGGAGAGGACAGGGGCAGTACTTC.